Below are 21 T cell receptor beta chains sequenced from a single sample in a study of T cells after yellow fever vaccination. Using its own MiXCR run on the 5' RACE reads, TCRdb lists one record per CDR3 protein. The table includes hundreds of thousands of distinct CDR3 sequences, approximately 12% detected once. The sample in question was CD4+ T cells sorted from PBMCs, obtained 15 days after the yellow fever booster vaccination. These receptors were collected from a man younger than 35 who received the YFV17D yellow fever vaccine.

This clonotype was picked up a small number of times. V gene TRBV25-1 combines with J gene TRBJ1-1; D may be TRBD1 (5 bases). CDR3 length: 14 residues. Trimming cost V 3 bases and J 9 bases, with 17 bases left between them. Germline loops: CDR1 MGHDK, CDR2 SYGVNS. CDR3 residues: CASSDPRQISKAFF. In DNA form, the CDR3 reads TGTGCCAGCAGTGATCCCCGACAGATTTCAAAAGCTTTCTTT.

This chain joins TRBV5-5 and TRBJ2-7, with TRBD1 matching over 7 bases. J was trimmed by 0 bases and V by 2 bases; bases with no gene match: 11. The germline V gene encodes CDR1 SGHKS and CDR2 YYEKEE (reference sequence). The CDR3 has 17 amino acids. CDR3 sequence reads: CASSFFYRGSSSYEQYV. The DNA of the CDR3 is TGTGCCAGCAGCTTTTTCTACAGGGGCTCCTCCTCCTACGAGCAGTACGTC.

This clonotype has at least ten counts. V is TRBV7-2 and J is TRBJ2-3, with 12 bases matching TRBD2. The CDR3 sequence is 14 residues long. Germline lookup yields CDR1 SGHTA and CDR2 FQGNSA. V shed 9 bases and J 1 base; nucleotides not matched to a gene: 2. CDR3 bases: TGTGCCAGTCTAGCGGGGGGGCGCACAGATACGCAGTATTTT. This translates into CASLAGGRTDTQYF.

This clonotype has only a few counts. The chain carries TRBV12-3 or TRBV12-4 and TRBJ2-5; 13 bases are a match to TRBD2. The V segment lost 5 bases and the J segment 3 bases; nucleotides outside the gene matches: 3. The CDR3 is made up of 15 amino acids. CDR3 DNA sequence: TGTGCCAGCAGTCCGACTAGCGGGGGGAAAGAGACCCAGTACTTC. Translation gives CASSPTSGGKETQYF.

This clonotype was seen a few times. The CDR3 protein is CASSLWTGYEQYF. Here the CDR3 DNA reads TGCGCCAGCAGCTTGTGGACGGGTTACGAGCAGTACTTC. J is TRBJ2-7 and V is TRBV5-1, with unresolved D. This CDR3 is 13 amino acids long. CDR1 and CDR2 (germline): SGHRS, YFSETQ. Trimming took off 1 base at V and 4 bases at J, with 9 bases between the two ends. Full variable domain (rest looked up from reference TRBV5-1 and TRBJ2-7): KAGVTQTPRYLIKTRGQQVTLSCSPISGHRSVSWYQQTPGQGLQFLFEYFSETQRNKGNFPGRFSGRQFSNSRSEMNVSTLELGDSALYLCASSLWTGYEQYFGPGTRLTVT.

This clonotype showed up just a few times. The J gene is TRBJ2-1, the V gene TRBV7-9, with 10 bases lining up with TRBD1. The germline V gene encodes CDR1 SEHNR and CDR2 FQNEAQ (reference sequence). Losses at the gene ends were 4 bases for V and 0 bases for J; bases not matched to a gene: 12. CDR3 length equals 19 residues. Here the CDR3 DNA reads TGTGCCAGCAGCTCCACGACAGGGGGCGGGCCGAGCTCCTACAATGAGCAGTTCTTC. It is translated as CASSSTTGGGPSSYNEQFF.

This chain links TRBV6-5 with TRBJ2-7; the match to TRBD1 covers 7 bases. The CDR3 totals 14 residues. After removal of 6 bases from V and 1 base from J, the junction contained 6 bases not matched to a gene. From germline, CDR1 is MNHEY and CDR2 SVGAGI. DNA of the CDR3: TGTGCCAGCAGCTCCGGGACAGCTTCCTACGAGCAGTACGTC. It encodes CASSSGTASYEQYV.

J is TRBJ2-5 and V is TRBV6-6; a weak D match, TRBD2 (5 bases). The CDR3 is 14 residues long. The V and J ends lost 7 bases and 8 bases respectively, with 20 bases between them. Germline V lookup: CDR1 MNHNY, CDR2 SVGAGI (reference sequence). The CDR3 reads CASTIEAVESTQYF. For the CDR3, the DNA is TGTGCCAGCACAATCGAAGCGGTTGAGTCCACCCAGTACTTC.

This clonotype was found a few times. The chain uses TRBV5-1 and TRBJ1-6, with D uncertain. This CDR3 has 16 amino acids. CDR1 SGHRS and CDR2 YFSETQ come from the germline V gene. V lost 4 bases to trimming and J lost 7 bases, with 18 bases between them. This CDR3 is CASSQTPGAINSPLHF. The CDR3 DNA sequence: TGCGCCAGCAGCCAAACCCCCGGAGCTATCAATTCACCCCTCCACTTT.

This chain joins TRBV12-3 or TRBV12-4 and TRBJ1-4; 8 bases map to TRBD1. V lost 6 bases to trimming and J lost 6 bases; unmatched junction nucleotides: 9. CDR3 length: 15 residues. CDR3 residues: CASSPQTGAHEKLFF. The CDR3, as DNA: TGTGCCAGCAGCCCCCAGACAGGGGCTCATGAAAAACTGTTTTTT.

This clonotype has only a few counts. The chain combines TRBV12-3 or TRBV12-4 with TRBJ2-7; 8 bases map to TRBD1. Germline trimming cut 5 bases from V and 4 bases from J; bases unmatched to any gene: 7. The CDR3 sequence is 14 residues long. The DNA of the CDR3 is TGTGCCAGCAGTACCGGGACAGGAGGTTACGAGCAGTACTTC. Protein sequence: CASSTGTGGYEQYF.

The chain joins TRBV15 to TRBJ1-1; D remains unclear. In germline, CDR1 is LNHNV, CDR2 YYDKDF (reference sequence). This CDR3 is 14 amino acids long. V was cut by 3 bases and J by 2 bases, with 10 bases left in between. The CDR3 DNA reads as TGTGCCACCAGCAGGGACGTATCTAACACTGAAGCTTTCTTT. As protein: CATSRDVSNTEAFF.

The V and J genes are TRBV20-1 and TRBJ1-3, with D uncertain. V was cut by 6 bases and J by 0 bases, with 9 bases left in between. The germline CDR1 and CDR2 sequences are DFQATT and SNEGSKA (reference sequence). The CDR3 consists of 13 residues. The CDR3 DNA sequence: TGCAGTGCCTTTAAACCCTCTGGAAACACCATATATTTT. It yields the protein CSAFKPSGNTIYF.

This clonotype occurred many times. The chain has TRBV15 and TRBJ2-1; no reliable D call. V lost 5 bases and J lost 3, with 8 bases in between. Germline V gene lookup returns CDR1 LNHNV and CDR2 YYDKDF (reference sequence). This CDR3 region has 13 residues. CDR3 sequence: CATSFGFYNEQFF. DNA for the CDR3: TGTGCCACCAGCTTCGGCTTCTACAATGAGCAGTTCTTC.

CDR3 nucleotides: TGCGCCAGCAGCCCCGGGGGGGGCATAAACTATGGCTACACCTTC. Translated: CASSPGGGINYGYTF. The chain uses TRBV5-1 and TRBJ1-2; D may be TRBD1 (6 bases). The CDR3 sequence is 15 residues long. Trimming stripped 4 bases from V and 2 bases from J, with 15 bases between. From germline, CDR1 is SGHRS and CDR2 YFSETQ.

This clonotype was seen only a few times. This chain uses TRBV14 with TRBJ1-6; D gene ambiguous. The V gene's germline CDR1 is SGHDN and CDR2 FVKESK. CDR3 size: 15 residues. Trimming took 1 base from V and 7 from J, leaving 11 bases between them. CDR3 in amino acids: CASSQGFFANSPLHF. The DNA for the CDR3 is TGTGCCAGCAGCCAAGGGTTTTTTGCAAATTCACCCCTCCACTTT.

This clonotype was observed at least ten times. The V call is TRBV7-3, the J call TRBJ2-1; D gene ambiguous. Looked up from germline, CDR1 is SGHTA and CDR2 is FQGTGA. CDR3 length equals 13 residues. V lost 6 bases to trimming and J lost 10 bases, with 16 bases between them. Here the CDR3 reads CASSLIGLGEQFF. Written as DNA, the CDR3 is TGTGCCAGCAGTCTTATTGGCCTGGGGGAGCAGTTCTTC.

This clonotype has just a few counts. The chain joins TRBV5-1 to TRBJ2-5, with D possibly matching TRBD2 (6 bases). Between the trimmed V and J ends, which lost 1 base and 4 bases, there was a span of 8 bases. From germline, CDR1 is SGHRS and CDR2 YFSETQ. The CDR3 is 13 residues long. CDR3 bases: TGCGCCAGCAGCTTGTGGAGGGCAGAGACCCAGTACTTC. This gives the protein CASSLWRAETQYF.

This clonotype was observed a handful of times. V gene TRBV29-1 combines with J gene TRBJ1-2; TRBD1 is a possible D gene (6 bases). The CDR3 sequence is 11 residues long. From germline, CDR1 is SQVTM and CDR2 ANQGSEA. The V end lost 6 bases, the J end lost 8 bases, and 13 bases lay between the germline ends. CDR3 sequence reads: CSVRIGGGYTF. As DNA, the CDR3 is TGCAGCGTCCGGATCGGGGGCGGCTACACCTTC.

This clonotype occurred a few times. The junction differs from germline at one of its ends, possibly a read error. The CDR3 DNA reads as TGCACCAGCAGTTTTGGACTCGAGAACACTGAAGCTTTCTTT. This codes for CTSSFGLENTEAFF. The V gene is TRBV27, the J gene TRBJ1-1; no reliable D call. This CDR3 spans 14 amino acids. Germline CDR1 MNHEY, CDR2 SMNVEV (reference sequence).

There are a few counts of this clonotype. V usage is TRBV6-1 and J usage is TRBJ2-7; weak D call: TRBD1 (6 bases). CDR1 is MNHNS, CDR2 SASEGT, per germline. Trimming took 5 bases from V and 0 from J, leaving 11 bases between them. The length of the CDR3 is 14 residues. The CDR3 is CASSRSGASYEQYF. CDR3 DNA: TGTGCCAGCAGTCGGTCAGGGGCCTCCTACGAGCAGTACTTC.